The 16 T cell receptor beta chains below come from one sample, sequenced in a study of OX40 agonist ivuxolimab in advanced cancers. The assay was immunoSEQ multiplex PCR, and TCRdb's table has in-frame clones only and misses some. The sample consists of around 90,000 clones, approximately 87% of them appearing once. This material consisted of CD4+ or CD8+ T cells sorted from blood, taken in a trial of the OX40 agonist ivuxolimab. The receptors originated from an adult with an advanced solid tumor such as melanoma, head and neck, liver or kidney cancer.

This clone occurred a few times. The chain carries TRBV19 and TRBJ1-1, with D tentatively TRBD1 (6 bases). Germline values: CDR1 LNHDA, CDR2 SQIVND (reference sequence). This CDR3 is built from 15 residues. V was trimmed by 6 bases and J by 7 bases, leaving 21 bases between them. The DNA for the CDR3 is TGTGCCAGTAGCCCACAGGGAAATGGGGAGAATGAAGCTTTCTTT. It specifies CASSPQGNGENEAFF.

This chain joins TRBV6-5 and TRBJ1-2; TRBD1 agrees at 7 bases. The CDR3 has 13 amino acids. The V and J ends lost 6 bases and 5 bases, in that order; junction bases with no gene match: 6. Germline-derived CDR1 and CDR2 are MNHEY and SVGAGI. The CDR3 is CASRPPGQYGYTF. CDR3 bases: TGTGCCAGCAGGCCACCGGGACAGTATGGCTACACCTTC.

V usage is TRBV28 and J usage is TRBJ2-3, with D perhaps matching TRBD1 (8 bases). V was pared by 6 bases and J by 3 bases, with 13 bases between. The CDR3 is 14 residues long. Germline CDR1 is MDHEN and CDR2 is SYDVKM. CDR3 nucleotides: TGTGCCAGCAGCGACAGGGGAGGGACAGATACGCAGTATTTT. Residues: CASSDRGGTDTQYF.

The chain couples TRBV2 to TRBJ1-1, with 9 positions matching TRBD1. The CDR3 loop spans 14 amino acids. With V trimmed by 11 bases and J by 1 base, 8 bases remained unmatched. CDR1 and CDR2 from the germline V gene are SNHLY and FYNNEI. The CDR3 DNA is TGTGCCCGATCTTCGGGACAGGGGAACACTGAAGCTTTCTTT. This codes for CARSSGQGNTEAFF. Full variable domain (rest looked up from reference TRBV2 and TRBJ1-1): EPEVTQTPSHQVTQMGQEVILRCVPISNHLYFYWYRQILGQKVEFLVSFYNNEISEKSEIFDDQFSVERPDGSNFTLKIRSTKLEDSAMYFCARSSGQGNTEAFFGQGTRLTVV.

V gene TRBV1 combines with J gene TRBJ2-7; TRBD1 reflects the table's D call only, with no check against the DNA. TRBV1 is assigned pseudogene status. This CDR3 has 12 residues. DNA of the CDR3: TGCACCAGCAATAGGGGGCCCTACGAGCAGTACGTC. Its protein is CTSNRGPYEQYV.

This chain connects TRBV28 to TRBJ2-7; the match to TRBD1 covers 10 bases. The CDR3 is 15 residues long. Germline loops: CDR1 MDHEN, CDR2 SYDVKM. V shed 3 bases, J shed 5 bases, and the junction held 7 bases outside the gene matches. The CDR3: CASSFGGQGINEQYF. CDR3 in DNA: TGTGCCAGCAGTTTTGGGGGACAGGGGATCAACGAGCAGTACTTC.

The V gene is TRBV28, the J gene TRBJ1-1; TRBD1 matches 8 bases. From germline, CDR1 is MDHEN and CDR2 SYDVKM. The CDR3 sequence is 15 residues long. The trim removed 4 bases at V and 4 bases at J, leaving 8 bases unmatched. DNA of the CDR3: TGTGCCAGCAGTTATACAGGGGGTTTGGCCACTGAAGCTTTCTTT. Translating gives CASSYTGGLATEAFF. Complete variable domain (other parts from reference TRBV28 and TRBJ1-1): DVKVTQSSRYLVKRTGEKVFLECVQDMDHENMFWYRQDPGLGLRLIYFSYDVKMKEKGDIPEGYSVSREKKERFSLILESASTNQTSMYLCASSYTGGLATEAFFGQGTRLTVV.

The rearrangement links TRBV7-2 to TRBJ2-3; D is possibly TRBD2 (6 bases). V was clipped by 8 bases and J by 2 bases, with 14 bases between them. The CDR3 has 14 amino acids. CDR1 is SGHTA and CDR2 is FQGNSA in the germline V gene. In nucleotides, the CDR3 is TGTGCCAGCTTCCGCGCGGGACCCACAGATACGCAGTATTTT. Translating it yields CASFRAGPTDTQYF.

The chain uses TRBV11-1 and TRBJ2-3, with TRBD2 identical over 9 bases. This CDR3 is 17 amino acids long. The germline V gene encodes CDR1 SGHAT and CDR2 FQDESV (reference sequence). J gave up 6 bases and V 2 bases, and 12 bases lay outside the gene matches. CDR3 loop: CASSLRGRLAARDTQYF. The CDR3 DNA reads TGTGCCAGCAGCTTAAGGGGGCGACTAGCGGCCCGGGATACGCAGTATTTT.

This clone was picked up one time. The chain carries TRBV5-1 and TRBJ2-3; 10 bases are a match to TRBD1. The length of the CDR3 is 16 residues. V lost 0 bases, J lost 1 base, and 2 bases stayed unmatched. Germline V CDR1 and CDR2: SGHRS, YFSETQ. Here the CDR3 reads CASSLVGTGGTDTQYF. For the CDR3, the DNA is TGCGCCAGCAGCTTGGTCGGGACAGGGGGCACAGATACGCAGTATTTT. The full variable domain, in which reference TRBV5-1 and TRBJ2-3 provide the parts outside the CDR3, is KAGVTQTPRYLIKTRGQQVTLSCSPISGHRSVSWYQQTPGQGLQFLFEYFSETQRNKGNFPGRFSGRQFSNSRSEMNVSTLELGDSALYLCASSLVGTGGTDTQYFGPGTRLTVL.

Written as DNA, the CDR3 is TGTGCCAGCAGTGAGTTTTCAGGTCAAGAGACCCAGTACTTC. Protein product: CASSEFSGQETQYF. The genes are TRBV25-1 and TRBJ2-5; D remains ambiguous. V was trimmed by 3 bases and J by 2 bases, leaving 10 bases between them. The CDR3 length is 14 residues. Germline V gene sequence: CDR1 MGHDK, CDR2 SYGVNS. The full variable domain, with the rest looked up from reference TRBV25-1 and TRBJ2-5, is EADIYQTPRYLVIGTGKKITLECSQTMGHDKMYWYQQDPGMELHLIHYSYGVNSTEKGDLSSESTVSRIRTEHFPLTLESARPSHTSQYLCASSEFSGQETQYFGPGTRLLVL.

The chain uses TRBV11-3 and TRBJ2-2; 7 nucleotides match TRBD2. Germline CDR1 reads SGHNT; CDR2 reads YENEEA. The CDR3 contains 17 residues. J gave up 4 bases and V 0 bases, and 8 bases lay outside the gene matches. The CDR3 spells CASSLDWGGRGTGELFF. The CDR3 nucleotides are TGTGCCAGCAGCTTAGATTGGGGCGGGAGAGGCACCGGGGAGCTGTTTTTT.

This clone was counted a single time. The V call is TRBV19, the J call TRBJ1-1, with D hard to call. CDR1 and CDR2 (germline): LNHDA, SQIVND (reference sequence). Trimming took off 3 bases at V and 1 base at J, with 9 bases between the two ends. The CDR3 extends over 14 amino acids. This chain's CDR3 is CASSMPAGNTEAFF. The CDR3 DNA follows: TGTGCCAGTAGTATGCCCGCAGGGAACACTGAAGCTTTCTTT.

V and J are TRBV7-2 and TRBJ2-3; D remains unclear. Per germline, CDR1 SGHTA and CDR2 FQGNSA. The CDR3 runs 14 residues. Trimming shortened V by 5 bases and J by 2 bases, and 11 bases separated the two germline ends. DNA for the CDR3: TGTGCCAGCAGCCTATCGCGGAACACAGATACGCAGTATTTT. Amino acid sequence: CASSLSRNTDTQYF.

CDR3 bases: TGTGCCAGCAGCTTGGCAGGGATGGCTGGCGGGGAGCTGTTTTTT. Protein: CASSLAGMAGGELFF. The chain recombines TRBV11-3 with TRBJ2-2, with D tentatively TRBD1 (5 bases). Trimming took 3 bases from V and 7 from J, leaving 15 bases between them. Per the germline V gene, CDR1 is SGHNT and CDR2 is YENEEA. The CDR3 spans 15 residues.

This chain links TRBV4-1 with TRBJ2-1, with 10 bases matching TRBD1. The CDR3 extends over 15 amino acids. CDR1 and CDR2 from the germline V gene are MGHRA and YSYEKL. Trimming removed 4 bases from V and 2 bases from J; junction bases left unmatched: 2. The CDR3 sequence is CASSPGQGAYNEQFF. The CDR3 nucleotides are TGCGCCAGCAGCCCCGGACAGGGGGCCTACAATGAGCAGTTCTTC.